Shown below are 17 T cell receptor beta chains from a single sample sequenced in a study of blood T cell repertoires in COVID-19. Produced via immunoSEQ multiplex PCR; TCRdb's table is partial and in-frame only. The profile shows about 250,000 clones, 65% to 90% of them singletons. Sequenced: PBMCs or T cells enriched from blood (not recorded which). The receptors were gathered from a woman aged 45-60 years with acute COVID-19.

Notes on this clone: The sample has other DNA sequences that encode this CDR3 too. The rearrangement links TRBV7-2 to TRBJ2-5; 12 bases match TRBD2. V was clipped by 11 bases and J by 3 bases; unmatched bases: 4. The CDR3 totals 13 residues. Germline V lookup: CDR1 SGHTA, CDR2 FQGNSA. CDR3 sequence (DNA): TGTGCCTCAAGACTAGCGGGGGAAGAGACCCAGTACTTC. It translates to CASRLAGEETQYF.

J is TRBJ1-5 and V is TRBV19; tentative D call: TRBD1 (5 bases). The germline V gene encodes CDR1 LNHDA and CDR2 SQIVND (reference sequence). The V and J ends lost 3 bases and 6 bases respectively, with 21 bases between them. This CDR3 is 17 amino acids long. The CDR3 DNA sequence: TGTGCCAGTAGTATCATTGTAACGCGGGGAAGGGGTCAGCCCCAGCATTTT. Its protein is CASSIIVTRGRGQPQHF.

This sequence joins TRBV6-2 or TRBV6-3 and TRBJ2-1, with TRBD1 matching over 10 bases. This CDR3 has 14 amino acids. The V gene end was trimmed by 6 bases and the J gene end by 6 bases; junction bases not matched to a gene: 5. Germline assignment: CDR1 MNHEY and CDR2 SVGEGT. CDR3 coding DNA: TGTGCCAGCAGCAACGACAGGGGGCTCAATGAGCAGTTCTTC. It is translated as CASSNDRGLNEQFF.

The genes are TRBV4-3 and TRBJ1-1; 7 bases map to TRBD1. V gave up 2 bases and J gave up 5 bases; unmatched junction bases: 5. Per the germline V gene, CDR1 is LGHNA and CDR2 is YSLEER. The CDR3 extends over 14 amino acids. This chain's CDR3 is CASSQSGGTTEAFF. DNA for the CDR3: TGCGCCAGCAGCCAATCAGGGGGTACGACTGAAGCTTTCTTT.

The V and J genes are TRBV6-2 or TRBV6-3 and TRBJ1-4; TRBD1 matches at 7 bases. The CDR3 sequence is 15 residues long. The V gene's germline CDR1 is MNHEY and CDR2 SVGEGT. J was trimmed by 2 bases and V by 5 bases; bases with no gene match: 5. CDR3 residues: CASSPRQGTNEKLFF. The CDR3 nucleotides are TGTGCCAGCAGTCCCAGACAGGGTACTAATGAAAAACTGTTTTTT.

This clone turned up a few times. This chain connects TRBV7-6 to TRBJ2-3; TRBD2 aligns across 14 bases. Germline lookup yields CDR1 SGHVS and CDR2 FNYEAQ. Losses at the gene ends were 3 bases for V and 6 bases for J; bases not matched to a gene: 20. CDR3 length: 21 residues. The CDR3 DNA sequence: TGTGCCAGCAGCTTGGAGGTGTTAGGGACTAGCGGGGGCCGCGGTTGGGATACGCAGTATTTT. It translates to CASSLEVLGTSGGRGWDTQYF.

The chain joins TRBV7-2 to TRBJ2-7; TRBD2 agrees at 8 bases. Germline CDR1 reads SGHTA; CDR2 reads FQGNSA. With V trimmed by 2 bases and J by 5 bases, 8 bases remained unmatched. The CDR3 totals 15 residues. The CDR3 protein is CASSLLGRGLNEQYF. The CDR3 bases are TGTGCCAGCAGCTTACTCGGGAGGGGCCTCAACGAGCAGTACTTC.

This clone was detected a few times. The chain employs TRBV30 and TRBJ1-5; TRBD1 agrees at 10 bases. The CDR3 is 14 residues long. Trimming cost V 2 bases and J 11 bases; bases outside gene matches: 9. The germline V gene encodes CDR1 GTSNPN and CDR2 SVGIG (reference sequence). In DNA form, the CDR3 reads TGTGCCTGGAGTACCGGACAGGGGGGCAAGGCCCAGCATTTT. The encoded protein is CAWSTGQGGKAQHF.

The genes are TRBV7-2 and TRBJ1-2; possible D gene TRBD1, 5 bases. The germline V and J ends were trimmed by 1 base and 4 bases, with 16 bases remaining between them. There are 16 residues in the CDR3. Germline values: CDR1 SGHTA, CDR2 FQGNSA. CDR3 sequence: CASSLGRDGGSYGYTF. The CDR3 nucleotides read TGTGCCAGCAGCTTAGGCCGGGACGGGGGGAGCTATGGCTACACCTTC.

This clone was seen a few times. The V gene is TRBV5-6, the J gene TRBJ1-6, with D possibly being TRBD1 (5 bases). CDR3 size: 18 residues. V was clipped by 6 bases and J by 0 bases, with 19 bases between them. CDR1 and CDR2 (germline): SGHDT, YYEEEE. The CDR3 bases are TGTGCCAGCACCATTGGGGGTCCCGGGAGCTCCTATAATTCACCCCTCCACTTT. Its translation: CASTIGGPGSSYNSPLHF.

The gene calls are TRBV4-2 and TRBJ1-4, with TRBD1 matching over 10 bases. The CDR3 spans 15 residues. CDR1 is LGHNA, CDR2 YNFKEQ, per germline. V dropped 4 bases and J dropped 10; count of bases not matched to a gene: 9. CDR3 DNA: TGTGCCAGCAGCCTCCAGGGACAGGGGAACCGAAAACTGTTTTTT. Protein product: CASSLQGQGNRKLFF.

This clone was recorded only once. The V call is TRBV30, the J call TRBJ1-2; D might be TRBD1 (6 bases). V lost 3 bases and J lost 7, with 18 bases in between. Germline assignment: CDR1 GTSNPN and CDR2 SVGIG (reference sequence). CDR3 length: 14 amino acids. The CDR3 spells CAWREAGAFGGYTF. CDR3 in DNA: TGTGCCTGGAGAGAGGCAGGGGCTTTCGGTGGCTACACCTTC. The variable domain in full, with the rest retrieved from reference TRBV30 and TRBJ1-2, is SQTIHQWPATLVQPVGSPLSLECTVEGTSNPNLYWYRQAAGRGLQLLFYSVGIGQISSEVPQNLSASRPQDRQFILSSKKLLLSDSGFYLCAWREAGAFGGYTFGSGTRLTVV.

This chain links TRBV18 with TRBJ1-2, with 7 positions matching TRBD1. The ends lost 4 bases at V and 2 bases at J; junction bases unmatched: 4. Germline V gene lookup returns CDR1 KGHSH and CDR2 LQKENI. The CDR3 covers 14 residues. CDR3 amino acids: CASSRDSVNYGYTF. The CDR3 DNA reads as TGTGCCAGCTCACGGGACAGCGTAAACTATGGCTACACCTTC. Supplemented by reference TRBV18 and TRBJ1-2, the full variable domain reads NAGVMQNPRHLVRRRGQEARLRCSPMKGHSHVYWYRQLPEEGLKFMVYLQKENIIDESGMPKERFSAEFPKEGPSILRIQQVVRGDSAAYFCASSRDSVNYGYTFGSGTRLTVV.

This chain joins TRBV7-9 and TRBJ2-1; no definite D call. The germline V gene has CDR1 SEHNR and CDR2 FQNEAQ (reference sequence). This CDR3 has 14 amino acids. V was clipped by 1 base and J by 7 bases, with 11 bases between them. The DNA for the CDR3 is TGTGCCAGCAGCTTAGTCCGGGTGTATAATGAGCAGTTCTTC. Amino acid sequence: CASSLVRVYNEQFF.

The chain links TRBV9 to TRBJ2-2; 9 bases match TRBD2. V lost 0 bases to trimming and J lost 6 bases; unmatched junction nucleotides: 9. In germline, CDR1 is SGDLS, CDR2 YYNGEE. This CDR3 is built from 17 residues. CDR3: CASSVEPSGNGAGELFF. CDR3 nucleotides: TGTGCCAGCAGCGTAGAGCCTAGCGGGAACGGGGCCGGGGAGCTGTTTTTT.

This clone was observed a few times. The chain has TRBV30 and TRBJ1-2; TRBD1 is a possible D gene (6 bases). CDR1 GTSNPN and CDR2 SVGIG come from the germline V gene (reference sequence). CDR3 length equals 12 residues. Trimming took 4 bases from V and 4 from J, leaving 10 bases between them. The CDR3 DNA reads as TGTGCCTGGATTGCAGGGGCCTATGGCTACACCTTC. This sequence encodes CAWIAGAYGYTF.

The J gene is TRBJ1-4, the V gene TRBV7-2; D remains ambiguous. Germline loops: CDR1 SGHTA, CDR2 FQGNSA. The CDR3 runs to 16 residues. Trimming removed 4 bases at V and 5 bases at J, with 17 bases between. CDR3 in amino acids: CASSSLAGRRNEKLFF. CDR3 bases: TGTGCCAGCAGCTCCCTCGCGGGGAGGCGAAATGAAAAACTGTTTTTT.